The entry below gives a single T cell receptor beta chain sequence along with its context. Its antigen is unknown. Ophthalmopathy in the donors was of moderate-to-severe activity, with CAS ≥3, NOSPECS ≥4 and duration under 3 months. Clinical symptoms, serum thyroxine, TRAb, thyroid ultrasound and orbital computed tomography determined diagnosis. The data were taken from a study of Graves' ophthalmopathy and Graves' hyperthyroidism. Overall study findings and caveats: Detection in blood was also observed for most expanded thyroid clonotypes above 0.001 frequency. From stable hyperthyroidism, ophthalmopathy was separated by a 13-signature model with 87.88% sensitivity and roughly 84% specificity.

RNA transcripts were the template, and TCR beta CDR3 regions were amplified from them. RT-PCR in the first round used HTBI primers; a second-round multiplex PCR followed. TCRdb analysed the multiplex PCR reads with MiXCR anew, one entry per CDR3 protein. The sample shows hundreds of thousands of distinct CDR3 sequences, just over 40% of them seen only once. This CDR3 spans 21 amino acids. From germline, CDR1 is SNHLY and CDR2 FYNNEI. With V trimmed by 6 bases and J by 2 bases, 19 bases remained unmatched. The clonotype originates from an adult man with Graves' ophthalmopathy. The V call is TRBV2, the J call TRBJ2-7; 16 bases map to TRBD2. The sample consisted of peripheral blood. CDR3 protein: CASSQGHTGTSGRARAYEQYF. The CDR3 DNA reads as TGTGCCAGCAGCCAAGGTCACACCGGGACTAGCGGGAGGGCCAGAGCCTACGAGCAGTACTTC.